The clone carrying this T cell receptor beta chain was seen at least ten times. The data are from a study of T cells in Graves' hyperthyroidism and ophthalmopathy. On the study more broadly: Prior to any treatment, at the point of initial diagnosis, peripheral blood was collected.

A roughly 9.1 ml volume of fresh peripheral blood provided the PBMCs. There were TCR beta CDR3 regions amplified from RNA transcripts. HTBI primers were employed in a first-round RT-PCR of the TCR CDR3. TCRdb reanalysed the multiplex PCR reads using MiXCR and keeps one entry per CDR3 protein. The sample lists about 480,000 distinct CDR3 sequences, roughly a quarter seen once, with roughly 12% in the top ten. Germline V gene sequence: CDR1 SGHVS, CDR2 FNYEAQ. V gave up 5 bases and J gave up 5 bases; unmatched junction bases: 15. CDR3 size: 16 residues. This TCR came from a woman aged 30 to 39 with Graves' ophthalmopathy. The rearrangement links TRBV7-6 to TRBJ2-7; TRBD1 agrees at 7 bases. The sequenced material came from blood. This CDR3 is CASSQNPGQTSDEQYF. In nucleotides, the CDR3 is TGTGCCAGCAGCCAGAATCCGGGACAGACGTCGGACGAGCAGTACTTC.